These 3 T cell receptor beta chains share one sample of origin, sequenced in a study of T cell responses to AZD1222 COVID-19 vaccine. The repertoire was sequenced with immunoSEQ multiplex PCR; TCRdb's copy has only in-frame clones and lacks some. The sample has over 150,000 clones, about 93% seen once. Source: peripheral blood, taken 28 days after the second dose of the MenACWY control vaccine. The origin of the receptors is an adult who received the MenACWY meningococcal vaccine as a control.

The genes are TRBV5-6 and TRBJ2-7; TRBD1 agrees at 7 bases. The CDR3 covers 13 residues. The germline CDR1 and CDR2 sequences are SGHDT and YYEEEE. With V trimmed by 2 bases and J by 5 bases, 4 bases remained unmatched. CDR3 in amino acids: CASSLVTGDEQYF. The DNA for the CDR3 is TGTGCCAGCAGCTTAGTCACAGGGGACGAGCAGTACTTC. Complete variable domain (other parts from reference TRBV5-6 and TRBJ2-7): DAGVTQSPTHLIKTRGQQVTLRCSPKSGHDTVSWYQQALGQGPQFIFQYYEEEERQRGNFPDRFSGHQFPNYSSELNVNALLLGDSALYLCASSLVTGDEQYFGPGTRLTVT.

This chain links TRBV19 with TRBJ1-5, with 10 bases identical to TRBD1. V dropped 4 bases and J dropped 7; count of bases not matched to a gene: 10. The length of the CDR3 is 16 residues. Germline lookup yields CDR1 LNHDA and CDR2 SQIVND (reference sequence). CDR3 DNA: TGTGCCAGTAGTACCGGGACAGGGGTGACCAAACAGCCCCAGCATTTT. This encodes CASSTGTGVTKQPQHF. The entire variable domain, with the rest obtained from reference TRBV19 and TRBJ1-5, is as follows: DGGITQSPKYLFRKEGQNVTLSCEQNLNHDAMYWYRQDPGQGLRLIYYSQIVNDFQKGDIAEGYSVSREKKESFPLTVTSAQKNPTAFYLCASSTGTGVTKQPQHFGDGTRLSIL.

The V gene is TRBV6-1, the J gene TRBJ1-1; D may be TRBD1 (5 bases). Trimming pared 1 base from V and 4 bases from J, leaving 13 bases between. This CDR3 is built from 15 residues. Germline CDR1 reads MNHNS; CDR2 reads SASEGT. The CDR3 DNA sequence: TGTGCCAGCAGTGAAGTCGGGGGGGATCTCACTGAAGCTTTCTTT. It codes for CASSEVGGDLTEAFF.